These 30 T cell receptor beta chains were sequenced from one sample in a study of blood T cell repertoires in COVID-19. The protocol was immunoSEQ multiplex PCR, while the TCRdb copy is restricted to in-frame clones and leaves out a portion. Seen here are some 27,000 clones, 89% observed once, and the top ten hold approximately 2.5%. What was sequenced was peripheral blood. Receptors were obtained from a human donor in a cohort sampled during active COVID-19.

This chain joins TRBV5-1 and TRBJ1-2; D perhaps matches TRBD1 (5 bases). The CDR3 covers 15 residues. Trimming removed 0 bases from V and 0 bases from J, with 9 bases in between. Germline-derived CDR1 and CDR2 are SGHRS and YFSETQ. In nucleotides, the CDR3 is TGCGCCAGCAGCTTGGACCCGACAGCTAACTATGGCTACACCTTC. As protein: CASSLDPTANYGYTF.

The rearrangement uses TRBV30 and TRBJ2-5; D is possibly TRBD2 (5 bases). CDR1 and CDR2 from the germline V gene are GTSNPN and SVGIG (reference sequence). CDR3 length: 14 amino acids. V was trimmed by 3 bases and J by 5 bases, leaving 16 bases between them. Here the CDR3 reads CAWSEGPNGETQYF. The CDR3 nucleotides read TGTGCCTGGAGCGAGGGTCCAAATGGGGAGACCCAGTACTTC.

The V and J genes are TRBV3-1 (or the pseudogene TRBV3-2) and TRBJ1-2; tentative D call: TRBD1 (5 bases). Per the germline V gene, CDR1 is LGHDT and CDR2 is YNNKEL (reference sequence). The CDR3 sequence is 12 residues long. Trimming removed 2 bases from V and 8 bases from J, with 9 bases in between. As DNA, the CDR3 is TGTGCCAGCAGCCAACCGGGGGGGGGCTACACCTTC. Encoded protein: CASSQPGGGYTF.

The rearrangement uses TRBV5-1 and TRBJ1-4; D remains ambiguous. From germline, CDR1 is SGHRS and CDR2 YFSETQ. CDR3 length: 16 amino acids. V lost 4 bases to trimming and J lost 0 bases, with 13 bases between them. The CDR3 reads CASSEPGSATNEKLFF. For the CDR3, the DNA is TGCGCCAGCAGCGAACCAGGATCGGCAACTAATGAAAAACTGTTTTTT.

V gene TRBV6-1 combines with J gene TRBJ1-1; a possible D gene is TRBD1 (6 bases). Germline-derived CDR1 and CDR2 are MNHNS and SASEGT. V lost 3 bases to trimming and J lost 4 bases, with 18 bases between them. The CDR3 is 16 residues long. The DNA for the CDR3 is TGTGCCAGCAGTGACCCCGAGAGGACAGTGAGCACTGAAGCTTTCTTT. This codes for CASSDPERTVSTEAFF.

The chain combines TRBV7-9 with TRBJ1-2; 8 bases line up with TRBD1. The ends lost 3 bases at V and 6 bases at J; junction bases unmatched: 6. The germline gives CDR1 SEHNR, CDR2 FQNEAQ (reference sequence). The CDR3 is made up of 14 amino acids. CDR3 in amino acids: CASSFSDRDDGYTF. The DNA for the CDR3 is TGTGCCAGCAGCTTCTCGGACAGGGATGATGGCTACACCTTC.

The V and J genes are TRBV3-1 (or the pseudogene TRBV3-2) and TRBJ1-2; no definite D call. V was trimmed by 2 bases and J by 0 bases, leaving 13 bases between them. Germline assignment: CDR1 LGHDT and CDR2 YNNKEL (reference sequence). The CDR3 totals 16 residues. The CDR3 DNA is TGTGCCAGCAGCCAATCGGGGATTCCGGCTAACTATGGCTACACCTTC. Its protein is CASSQSGIPANYGYTF.

This sequence joins TRBV5-4 and TRBJ2-3, with D unclear. The CDR3 sequence is 16 residues long. Per the germline V gene, CDR1 is SGHNT and CDR2 is YYREEE (reference sequence). V was clipped by 0 bases and J by 0 bases, with 11 bases between them. The CDR3 nucleotides are TGTGCCAGCAGCTTGGCAAAGACAAGAAGCACAGATACGCAGTATTTT. Amino acid sequence: CASSLAKTRSTDTQYF.

The J gene is TRBJ1-5, the V gene TRBV19, with D perhaps matching TRBD1 (5 bases). Trimming removed 5 bases at V and 3 bases at J, with 11 bases between. The V gene's germline CDR1 is LNHDA and CDR2 SQIVND (reference sequence). The CDR3 has 14 residues. The CDR3: CASSQGINNQPQHF. Here the CDR3 DNA reads TGTGCCAGTAGTCAGGGTATTAACAATCAGCCCCAGCATTTT. Drawing the rest from reference TRBV19 and TRBJ1-5, the complete variable domain is DGGITQSPKYLFRKEGQNVTLSCEQNLNHDAMYWYRQDPGQGLRLIYYSQIVNDFQKGDIAEGYSVSREKKESFPLTVTSAQKNPTAFYLCASSQGINNQPQHFGDGTRLSIL.

The chain has TRBV3-1 (or the pseudogene TRBV3-2) and TRBJ2-5; possibly TRBD2 for D (7 bases). The germline CDR1 and CDR2 sequences are LGHDT and YNNKEL (reference sequence). CDR3 length: 16 amino acids. V was shortened by 3 bases and J by 4 bases, with 18 bases between the two germline ends. CDR3 in DNA: TGTGCCAGCAGCCAGGGCCGGGGGGCGTCCCCAGAGACCCAGTACTTC. It specifies CASSQGRGASPETQYF.

The chain has TRBV7-3 and TRBJ2-1; a weak D match, TRBD1 (6 bases). The germline CDR1 and CDR2 sequences are SGHTA and FQGTGA. This CDR3 has 16 residues. Deletions cut 5 bases from V and 3 bases from J, with 17 bases between. The CDR3, as DNA: TGTGCCAGCAGCGCGTCAGGGGCTTTGGACTACAATGAGCAGTTCTTC. This gives the protein CASSASGALDYNEQFF.

The V gene is TRBV27, the J gene TRBJ2-2; 12 bases map to TRBD1. CDR3 size: 17 residues. Trimming cost V 5 bases and J 7 bases; bases outside gene matches: 11. Germline CDR1 reads MNHEY; CDR2 reads SMNVEV (reference sequence). The CDR3 spells CASSVFGGQGAVGELFF. The DNA for the CDR3 is TGTGCCAGCAGTGTATTCGGGGGACAGGGGGCTGTCGGGGAGCTGTTTTTT.

The chain recombines TRBV20-1 with TRBJ1-2; no clear D gene. The CDR3 has 13 residues. Germline CDR1 and CDR2: DFQATT and SNEGSKA (reference sequence). V was shortened by 3 bases and J by 1 base, with 9 bases between the two germline ends. CDR3 coding DNA: TGCAGTGCTAGTCACGGGTTTAACTATGGCTACACCTTC. It encodes CSASHGFNYGYTF.

The genes are TRBV2 and TRBJ2-5, with D maybe TRBD2 (6 bases). CDR1 is SNHLY, CDR2 FYNNEI, per germline. CDR3 length equals 14 residues. V lost 7 bases and J lost 1, with 13 bases in between. CDR3: CASKRLEIQETQYF. The CDR3 DNA reads as TGTGCCAGCAAAAGACTAGAGATCCAAGAGACCCAGTACTTC. Full variable domain (remainder filled in from reference TRBV2 and TRBJ2-5): EPEVTQTPSHQVTQMGQEVILRCVPISNHLYFYWYRQILGQKVEFLVSFYNNEISEKSEIFDDQFSVERPDGSNFTLKIRSTKLEDSAMYFCASKRLEIQETQYFGPGTRLLVL.

This chain uses TRBV3-1 (or the pseudogene TRBV3-2) with TRBJ1-6; D unclear. CDR1 and CDR2 from the germline V gene are LGHDT and YNNKEL (reference sequence). V was pared by 4 bases and J by 9 bases, with 16 bases between. The CDR3 sequence is 15 residues long. CDR3 in DNA: TGTGCCAGCAGCCTCCTTCGGGTCAACCGTTCACCCCTCCACTTT. Translated, it gives CASSLLRVNRSPLHF.

The J gene is TRBJ1-2, the V gene TRBV19; the D is unclear. The CDR3 consists of 13 residues. V was pared by 3 bases and J by 4 bases, with 9 bases between. Germline V gives CDR1 LNHDA, CDR2 SQIVND (reference sequence). CDR3: CASSILHGYGYTF. CDR3 bases: TGTGCCAGTAGTATTCTCCACGGCTATGGCTACACCTTC.

The chain links TRBV25-1 to TRBJ2-6; no reliable D call. Trimming took 2 bases from V and 1 from J, leaving 9 bases between them. There are 16 residues in the CDR3. Germline values: CDR1 MGHDK, CDR2 SYGVNS. The CDR3 DNA is TGTGCCAGCAGTGAAGCTCGGCGGTCTGGGGCCAACGTCCTGACTTTC. This codes for CASSEARRSGANVLTF. The whole variable domain, filled in from reference TRBV25-1 and TRBJ2-6, reads EADIYQTPRYLVIGTGKKITLECSQTMGHDKMYWYQQDPGMELHLIHYSYGVNSTEKGDLSSESTVSRIRTEHFPLTLESARPSHTSQYLCASSEARRSGANVLTFGAGSRLTVL.

V and J are TRBV7-9 and TRBJ2-7; tentatively, D is TRBD2 (6 bases). Looked up from germline, CDR1 is SEHNR and CDR2 is FQNEAQ (reference sequence). The V gene lost 2 bases and the J gene lost 2 bases, with 16 bases spanning the gap. The CDR3 runs to 16 residues. CDR3 amino acids: CASSLRGRFPTYEQYF. CDR3 coding DNA: TGTGCCAGCAGCTTACGGGGGAGGTTCCCCACCTACGAGCAGTACTTC.

V gene TRBV4-1 combines with J gene TRBJ1-6; D gene unclear. This CDR3 is 16 amino acids long. The germline V gene has CDR1 MGHRA and CDR2 YSYEKL. V was clipped by 0 bases and J by 7 bases, with 13 bases between them. The CDR3 bases are TGCGCCAGCAGCCAAGACATTAGAACTCAAAATTCACCCCTCCACTTT. This encodes CASSQDIRTQNSPLHF.

As concerns this clone: Germline is not matched at one junction end, which may reflect a read error. The V call is TRBV11-2, the J call TRBJ2-1; TRBD1 matches 7 bases. Germline V gene sequence: CDR1 SGHAT, CDR2 FQNNGV. The CDR3 runs to 15 residues. The CDR3 loop is CASSIDRVGADEQFF. The CDR3 DNA reads TGTGCCAGCAGCATAGACAGGGTGGGTGCGGATGAGCAGTTCTTC.

The V call is TRBV12-5, the J call TRBJ2-3; D ambiguous. The V end was cut by 9 bases, the J end by 4 bases, with 8 bases between. CDR3 length: 11 residues. Per the germline V gene, CDR1 is LGHNT and CDR2 is FRNRAP. As DNA, the CDR3 is TGTGCTAGCACTTCATCAGATACGCAGTATTTT. It yields the protein CASTSSDTQYF.

The chain employs TRBV27 and TRBJ2-7; TRBD2 is a possible D gene (6 bases). Germline V lookup: CDR1 MNHEY, CDR2 SMNVEV (reference sequence). The V and J ends lost 6 bases and 2 bases respectively, with 17 bases between them. This CDR3 spans 15 amino acids. The DNA for the CDR3 is TGTGCCAGCAGAGGGAGCGGGCAGGGAACCTACGAGCAGTACTTC. Translated: CASRGSGQGTYEQYF.

The V call is TRBV7-2, the J call TRBJ1-5; no clear D gene. The germline gives CDR1 SGHTA, CDR2 FQGNSA. V lost 1 base and J 0 bases, leaving 7 bases between the germline ends. The CDR3 loop spans 15 amino acids. The CDR3 reads CASSLVLYSNQPQHF. The CDR3 DNA follows: TGTGCCAGCAGCTTAGTATTGTATAGCAATCAGCCCCAGCATTTT.

This clone occurred a few times. The J gene is TRBJ1-2, the V gene TRBV19, with D perhaps matching TRBD1 (5 bases). Trimming cost V 1 base and J 5 bases, with 14 bases left between them. This CDR3 has 15 amino acids. In germline, CDR1 is LNHDA, CDR2 SQIVND (reference sequence). The CDR3 DNA follows: TGTGCCAGTAGTATAGGCTGGGAAGGGGTTTATGGCTACACCTTC. Translating it yields CASSIGWEGVYGYTF.

The V and J genes are TRBV7-6 and TRBJ1-1, with 7 bases fitting TRBD1. This CDR3 has 15 residues. Trimming took 5 bases from V and 4 from J; bases not matched to a gene: 10. Germline assignment: CDR1 SGHVS and CDR2 FNYEAQ. The CDR3 bases are TGTGCCAGCAGCGGCCCGACAGGGCTGAGCACTGAAGCTTTCTTT. It is translated as CASSGPTGLSTEAFF.

The chain couples TRBV7-2 to TRBJ2-3, with D perhaps TRBD2 (5 bases). Germline V gene lookup returns CDR1 SGHTA and CDR2 FQGNSA. V lost 2 bases to trimming and J lost 0 bases, with 9 bases between them. This CDR3 is 15 amino acids long. The CDR3 DNA follows: TGTGCCAGCAGCTTACAGCGGATTAGCACAGATACGCAGTATTTT. Its translation is CASSLQRISTDTQYF. Combining the CDR3 with reference TRBV7-2 and TRBJ2-3 gives the whole variable domain GAGVSQSPSNKVTEKGKDVELRCDPISGHTALYWYRQSLGQGLEFLIYFQGNSAPDKSGLPSDRFSAERTGGSVSTLTIQRTQQEDSAVYLCASSLQRISTDTQYFGPGTRLTVL.

The rearrangement links TRBV3-1 (or the pseudogene TRBV3-2) to TRBJ1-2, with TRBD1 as a possible D gene (5 bases). With 4 bases removed from V and 4 bases from J, the gap between germline ends came to 13 bases. Germline-derived CDR1 and CDR2 are LGHDT and YNNKEL (reference sequence). The CDR3 totals 14 residues. In DNA, the CDR3 is TGTGCCAGCAGCCTCGGGCAGGGCGGCTATGGCTACACCTTC. Its translation: CASSLGQGGYGYTF.

The chain employs TRBV4-1 and TRBJ2-3, with a possible D match to TRBD2 (6 bases). The ends were cut back, 6 bases at V and 6 bases at J, with 16 bases in the middle. Germline CDR1 and CDR2: MGHRA and YSYEKL. This CDR3 contains 14 residues. This CDR3 reads CASSPAGRFDTQYF. CDR3 coding DNA: TGCGCCAGCAGTCCCGCGGGAAGGTTCGATACGCAGTATTTT.

The gene calls are TRBV5-1 and TRBJ2-7, with TRBD1 matching over 9 bases. This CDR3 region has 16 residues. V lost 0 bases, J lost 3 bases, and 7 bases stayed unmatched. The germline CDR1 and CDR2 sequences are SGHRS and YFSETQ. DNA of the CDR3: TGCGCCAGCAGCTTGGGATCTTCGGGACAGGGCTACGAGCAGTACTTC. Translated: CASSLGSSGQGYEQYF. Full variable domain (remainder filled in from reference TRBV5-1 and TRBJ2-7): KAGVTQTPRYLIKTRGQQVTLSCSPISGHRSVSWYQQTPGQGLQFLFEYFSETQRNKGNFPGRFSGRQFSNSRSEMNVSTLELGDSALYLCASSLGSSGQGYEQYFGPGTRLTVT.

CDR3 loop: CASRTGFRSPLHF. In nucleotides, the CDR3 is TGTGCCAGCAGGACAGGGTTTCGGTCACCCCTCCACTTT. The rearrangement uses TRBV2 and TRBJ1-6; TRBD1 matches at 7 bases. Germline trimming cut 6 bases from V and 10 bases from J; bases unmatched to any gene: 6. The CDR3 extends over 13 amino acids. Germline CDR1 is SNHLY and CDR2 is FYNNEI. The full variable domain, with the rest looked up from reference TRBV2 and TRBJ1-6, is EPEVTQTPSHQVTQMGQEVILRCVPISNHLYFYWYRQILGQKVEFLVSFYNNEISEKSEIFDDQFSVERPDGSNFTLKIRSTKLEDSAMYFCASRTGFRSPLHFGNGTRLTVT.